This T cell receptor beta chain comes out of a study of cytomegalovirus exposure and HLA in healthy donors. Study results and caveats: A later analysis found most CMV-associated TCR beta chains apparently HLA-restricted. Investigators reported over 150 TCR beta chains as tied to cytomegalovirus. The dataset shows that most TCR sequences were rare, while some public TCRs occurred in many donors. A few chains linked to CMV were shown in vitro to be specific for CMV antigens.

Concerning this clone itself: Its target is not known. Germline is not matched at one junction end, which may reflect a read error.

The PCR ran on 60 Vbeta and 13 Jbeta primers. The data were produced by immunoSEQ multiplex PCR, yet TCRdb's version contains in-frame clones alone and is incomplete. The profile shows more than 90,000 clones, about 74% of them singletons. This CDR3 spans 13 amino acids. Germline lookup yields CDR1 MNHEY and CDR2 SVGAGI. V is TRBV6-5 and J is TRBJ1-2; possibly TRBD1 for D (6 bases). The receptor was derived from a man under 40 in good health and CMV-seropositive. The sample comprised PBMCs. This CDR3 is CASSYGAGAGYPF. CDR3 in DNA: TGTGCCAGCAGTTACGGGGCAGGGGCGGGCTACCCCTTC.